This T cell receptor (beta chain) originates from a study of blood T cell repertoires in COVID-19. Germline CDR1 is SGHTA and CDR2 is FQGNSA. The J segment lost 6 bases and the V segment lost 5 bases, leaving 9 bases of the junction unmatched. The CDR3 is 17 residues long. Participants' reported clinical history set cohort assignment. The repertoire was sequenced with immunoSEQ multiplex PCR; TCRdb's copy has only in-frame clones and lacks some. The repertoire holds a few hundred thousand clones, with 80% to 90% as singletons. Material: PBMCs or T cells enriched from blood (not recorded which). The clonotype comes from a man between 18 and 35 years old who had recovered from COVID-19. The chain is built from TRBV7-2 and TRBJ2-2, with TRBD2 matching over 13 bases. This CDR3 is CASSPRTSGRKAGELFF. In nucleotides, the CDR3 is TGTGCCAGCAGCCCCCGGACTAGCGGGAGAAAAGCCGGGGAGCTGTTTTTT.